The 27 T cell receptor beta chains presented below share a single source sample, sequenced in a study of cytomegalovirus exposure and HLA in healthy donors. Clones were read by immunoSEQ multiplex PCR, and TCRdb kept only the in-frame ones, dropping some. The repertoire holds about 360,000 clones, 86% seen once, with roughly 0.83% in the top ten. The sample comprised PBMCs. The receptors were gathered from a woman aged 18-29 years in good health and CMV-seronegative.

The chain carries TRBV19 and TRBJ1-5; TRBD1 aligns across 7 bases. Germline lookup yields CDR1 LNHDA and CDR2 SQIVND (reference sequence). Trimming removed 1 base from V and 6 bases from J; junction bases left unmatched: 6. This CDR3 has 15 residues. CDR3 sequence: CASSIVAGGGQPQHF. CDR3 bases: TGTGCCAGTAGTATAGTGGCAGGGGGAGGTCAGCCCCAGCATTTT.

This chain links TRBV5-4 with TRBJ1-3; unclear D gene. CDR1 and CDR2 (germline): SGHNT, YYREEE (reference sequence). The CDR3 is 15 amino acids. Trimming took off 2 bases at V and 0 bases at J, with 9 bases between the two ends. The CDR3 DNA is TGTGCCAGCAGCTTTGATCTTAGCTCTGGAAACACCATATATTTT. As protein: CASSFDLSSGNTIYF.

The chain couples TRBV15 to TRBJ2-3; 12 bases are shared with TRBD2. The CDR3 is 17 residues long. The germline CDR1 and CDR2 sequences are LNHNV and YYDKDF (reference sequence). Trimming at V came to 1 base and at J to 5 bases, leaving 7 bases not matched to a gene. The CDR3 sequence is CATSRARLAGALDTQYF. CDR3 in DNA: TGTGCCACCAGCAGAGCAAGACTAGCGGGAGCTTTAGATACGCAGTATTTT.

This chain connects TRBV6-6 to TRBJ1-1; no firm D call. V lost 4 bases to trimming and J lost 4 bases, with 13 bases between them. Germline CDR1 and CDR2: MNHNY and SVGAGI (reference sequence). The CDR3 loop spans 14 amino acids. DNA for the CDR3: TGTGCCAGCAGTTGGGCCGAGGAGGGCACTGAAGCTTTCTTT. Translation gives CASSWAEEGTEAFF.

This clone has just a few counts. The genes are TRBV5-1 and TRBJ1-2, with 8 bases fitting TRBD1. V lost 4 bases and J lost 6; bases outside the gene matches: 14. Germline CDR1 reads SGHRS; CDR2 reads YFSETQ. The CDR3 extends over 16 amino acids. As DNA, the CDR3 is TGCGCCAGCAGCGCCTCCGGGACAGGAGTGCGAGATGGCTACACCTTC. This translates into CASSASGTGVRDGYTF.

The chain carries TRBV9 and TRBJ1-1, with D tentatively TRBD1 (5 bases). Trimming pared 3 bases from V and 1 base from J, leaving 10 bases between. The CDR3 covers 14 residues. Germline CDR1 is SGDLS and CDR2 is YYNGEE. In nucleotides, the CDR3 is TGTGCCAGCAGCGCCGGGGGTTCGAACACTGAAGCTTTCTTT. It codes for CASSAGGSNTEAFF.

The V call is TRBV9, the J call TRBJ2-2; 9 bases map to TRBD1. The V gene's germline CDR1 is SGDLS and CDR2 YYNGEE. CDR3 length: 16 amino acids. J was trimmed by 4 bases and V by 3 bases; bases with no gene match: 7. The CDR3 sequence is CASSAPGTGITGELFF. The CDR3 region has the DNA TGTGCCAGCAGCGCCCCCGGGACAGGGATCACCGGGGAGCTGTTTTTT. The whole variable domain, filled in from reference TRBV9 and TRBJ2-2, reads DSGVTQTPKHLITATGQRVTLRCSPRSGDLSVYWYQQSLDQGLQFLIQYYNGEERAKGNILERFSAQQFPDLHSELNLSSLELGDSALYFCASSAPGTGITGELFFGEGSRLTVL.

V is TRBV27 and J is TRBJ1-2; 7 bases line up with TRBD1. The V gene's germline CDR1 is MNHEY and CDR2 SMNVEV (reference sequence). CDR3 length: 15 residues. After removal of 3 bases from V and 4 bases from J, the junction contained 8 bases not matched to a gene. The CDR3 sequence is CASSFSQGSGYGYTF. Written as DNA, the CDR3 is TGTGCCAGCAGTTTTTCACAGGGGAGTGGCTATGGCTACACCTTC.

A few counts support this clone. The rearrangement joins TRBV7-6 to TRBJ2-7, with D hard to call. The CDR3 runs 13 residues. Germline values: CDR1 SGHVS, CDR2 FNYEAQ. V dropped 1 base and J dropped 1 base, with 5 bases sitting between them. CDR3 in DNA: TGTGCCAGCAGCTTAGAGACATCCTACGAGCAGTACTTC. This translates into CASSLETSYEQYF.

The chain has TRBV5-1 and TRBJ2-3; 10 bases fit TRBD2. J was trimmed by 2 bases and V by 0 bases; bases with no gene match: 3. CDR3 length equals 16 residues. Germline-derived CDR1 and CDR2 are SGHRS and YFSETQ. The CDR3 loop reads CASSLASGGATDTQYF. The CDR3 coding sequence is TGCGCCAGCAGCTTGGCGAGCGGGGGGGCCACAGATACGCAGTATTTT.

V is TRBV28 and J is TRBJ2-1, with 10 bases identical to TRBD2. The CDR3 covers 16 residues. With 2 bases clipped from V and 14 bases from J, the junction kept 15 bases outside the gene matches. CDR1 MDHEN and CDR2 SYDVKM come from the germline V gene. The CDR3 nucleotides read TGTGCCAGCAGTTTAGTTTTAGCGGGAGGCACACTCCCGGAGTTCTTC. It specifies CASSLVLAGGTLPEFF.

This clone was observed a single time. V is TRBV14 and J is TRBJ1-2, with TRBD1 as a possible D gene (6 bases). With 6 bases removed from V and 6 bases from J, the gap between germline ends came to 14 bases. CDR1 and CDR2 from the germline V gene are SGHDN and FVKESK. There are 13 residues in the CDR3. Here the CDR3 DNA reads TGTGCCAGCAGACCACAGGGAGAGAATGGCTACACCTTC. It encodes CASRPQGENGYTF.

The chain recombines TRBV28 with TRBJ1-2, with 7 bases matching TRBD1. Trimming cost V 8 bases and J 8 bases; bases outside gene matches: 20. The CDR3 is 16 residues long. Germline V gene sequence: CDR1 MDHEN, CDR2 SYDVKM. The DNA for the CDR3 is TGTGCCAGCCGCGGGACAGATAGGAATATAGGTATCGGCTACACCTTC. As protein: CASRGTDRNIGIGYTF.

The V call is TRBV6-1, the J call TRBJ1-4; TRBD1 aligns across 8 bases. Trimming at V came to 6 bases and at J to 8 bases, leaving 5 bases not matched to a gene. The CDR3 has 13 residues. Per germline, CDR1 MNHNS and CDR2 SASEGT. The CDR3 sequence is CASRGQAGEKLFF. The CDR3 DNA reads TGTGCCAGCAGGGGACAGGCGGGGGAAAAACTGTTTTTT.

The chain has TRBV28 and TRBJ1-2; D is undetermined. With 5 bases removed from V and 2 bases from J, the gap between germline ends came to 12 bases. CDR1 MDHEN and CDR2 SYDVKM come from the germline V gene. The CDR3 loop spans 14 amino acids. CDR3 nucleotides: TGTGCCAGCAGTCTATACAGTCCCAACTATGGCTACACCTTC. This gives the protein CASSLYSPNYGYTF.

The chain combines TRBV4-2 with TRBJ2-3; 10 nucleotides match TRBD2. The CDR3 sequence is 17 residues long. The V gene's germline CDR1 is LGHNA and CDR2 YNFKEQ. J was trimmed by 5 bases and V by 2 bases; bases with no gene match: 10. The CDR3 loop reads CASSQWISGGARDTQYF. The CDR3 DNA is TGTGCCAGCAGCCAATGGATAAGCGGGGGGGCCCGAGATACGCAGTATTTT.

The CDR3 loop reads CASNDRDLVNEQFF. For the CDR3, the DNA is TGTGCCAGCAACGACCGGGACTTAGTGAATGAGCAGTTCTTC. This rearrangement joins TRBV11-1 to TRBJ2-1; TRBD2 might be the D (6 bases). V was shortened by 7 bases and J by 7 bases, with 17 bases between the two germline ends. This CDR3 is built from 14 residues. CDR1 is SGHAT, CDR2 FQDESV, per germline (reference sequence).

V is TRBV11-3 and J is TRBJ2-2, with D possibly TRBD1 on 7 matching bases. Germline CDR1 is SGHNT and CDR2 is YENEEA. CDR3 size: 16 residues. The ends were cut back, 5 bases at V and 5 bases at J, with 18 bases in the middle. CDR3: CASSRGWQGGTGELFF. CDR3 coding DNA: TGTGCCAGCAGCCGCGGCTGGCAGGGGGGTACCGGGGAGCTGTTTTTT.

This clone occurred a few times. The chain has TRBV6-5 and TRBJ2-7; 9 bases fit TRBD2. V lost 2 bases, J lost 5 bases, and 4 bases stayed unmatched. CDR3 length: 14 residues. Germline V gene data show CDR1 as MNHEY and CDR2 as SVGAGI. The CDR3 loop reads CASSYRGGGNEQYF. The CDR3 coding sequence is TGTGCCAGCAGTTACCGCGGGGGGGGGAACGAGCAGTACTTC.

The J gene is TRBJ1-2, the V gene TRBV6-5; TRBD1 aligns across 10 bases. The germline V gene encodes CDR1 MNHEY and CDR2 SVGAGI. The CDR3 runs to 15 residues. The V and J ends lost 8 bases and 5 bases, in that order; junction bases with no gene match: 11. CDR3 coding DNA: TGTGCCAGCTGTGGGACAGGGGATTATCTGTATGGCTACACCTTC. Its translation is CASCGTGDYLYGYTF.

The rearrangement links TRBV5-1 to TRBJ2-7; 9 positions match TRBD1. Unmatched junction bases numbered 7, after V lost 4 bases and J lost 2 bases. The CDR3 is 15 residues long. CDR1 and CDR2 from the germline V gene are SGHRS and YFSETQ. The CDR3, as DNA: TGCGCCAGCAGCAAACTGGACAGGGGACCCTACGAGCAGTACTTC. This codes for CASSKLDRGPYEQYF.

The chain uses TRBV12-2 and TRBJ1-6; TRBD1, the table's D call, was not compared with the DNA. TRBV12-2 is a listed pseudogene. The CDR3 length is 15 residues. In DNA, the CDR3 is TGTGCAAGTCGCTTAACGCTAAGGCAGGGTTCACCCCTCCACTTT. It codes for CASRLTLRQGSPLHF.

The rearrangement uses TRBV7-8 and TRBJ2-7; tentative D call: TRBD1 (6 bases). The germline CDR1 and CDR2 sequences are SGHVS and FQNEAQ. The CDR3 is 14 amino acids. V was pared by 5 bases and J by 4 bases, with 15 bases between. CDR3 loop: CASSHTATGYEQYF. CDR3 sequence (DNA): TGTGCCAGCAGCCACACGGCAACAGGGTACGAGCAGTACTTC. The full variable domain, with the rest looked up from reference TRBV7-8 and TRBJ2-7, is GAGVSQSPRYKVAKRGQDVALRCDPISGHVSLFWYQQALGQGPEFLTYFQNEAQLDKSGLPSDRFFAERPEGSVSTLKIQRTQQEDSAVYLCASSHTATGYEQYFGPGTRLTVT.

This chain joins TRBV30 and TRBJ2-7; TRBD1 aligns across 8 bases. V lost 2 bases and J lost 5; bases outside the gene matches: 8. CDR1 and CDR2 (germline): GTSNPN, SVGIG (reference sequence). The CDR3 extends over 14 amino acids. The CDR3 coding sequence is TGTGCCTGGAGTACCGGGACAGGCCGGAACGAGCAGTACTTC. This gives the protein CAWSTGTGRNEQYF.

The CDR3 DNA is TGTGCCAGCAGTGTAGCGGGGGGAGGTAATGAGCAGTTCTTC. This translates into CASSVAGGGNEQFF. The V gene is TRBV2, the J gene TRBJ2-1; 10 positions agree with TRBD2. V shed 4 bases, J shed 7 bases, and the junction held 4 bases outside the gene matches. This CDR3 is built from 14 residues. Germline CDR1 is SNHLY and CDR2 is FYNNEI.

This chain connects TRBV5-1 to TRBJ1-6, with 7 positions matching TRBD1. Losses at the gene ends were 0 bases for V and 6 bases for J; bases not matched to a gene: 6. This CDR3 contains 16 residues. CDR1 and CDR2 from the germline V gene are SGHRS and YFSETQ. For the CDR3, the DNA is TGCGCCAGCAGCTTGGATTCGGGACAGCCTAATTCACCCCTCCACTTT. It yields the protein CASSLDSGQPNSPLHF. The full variable domain, rest sourced from reference TRBV5-1 and TRBJ1-6, is KAGVTQTPRYLIKTRGQQVTLSCSPISGHRSVSWYQQTPGQGLQFLFEYFSETQRNKGNFPGRFSGRQFSNSRSEMNVSTLELGDSALYLCASSLDSGQPNSPLHFGNGTRLTVT.

The chain recombines TRBV30 with TRBJ2-6; TRBD1 agrees at 8 bases. Germline V gene data show CDR1 as GTSNPN and CDR2 as SVGIG (reference sequence). V shed 8 bases, J shed 0 bases, and the junction held 3 bases outside the gene matches. This CDR3 region has 14 residues. Here the CDR3 reads CALQGASGANVLTF. The CDR3 nucleotides are TGTGCCCTCCAGGGGGCCTCTGGGGCCAACGTCCTGACTTTC.